A selection of T cell receptor beta chains follows, all from one sample in a study of CD8+ T cells in alopecia areata. Sequencing used immunoSEQ multiplex PCR; TCRdb keeps in-frame clones, though not all of them. Of roughly 150,000 clones in the sample, more than 45% are singletons; the top ten hold roughly 19%. Specimen: CD8+ T cells sorted from blood, collected at week 0. The receptors were gathered from a human donor with alopecia areata. Each CDR3 is given with its conserved first and last residue. The D gene is left open where the match is weak. Size is stated for part of the rows, as once, few or many counts, or as a class when the clone is expanded.

D gene: TRBD1; clone size: -; V gene: TRBV30; J gene: TRBJ2-7; CDR3 protein: CAWSVATGQVAYEQYF; CDR3 DNA: TGTGCCTGGAGTGTTGCGACAGGGCAGGTCGCATACGAGCAGTACTTC
D gene: -; clone size: many; V gene: TRBV11-3; J gene: TRBJ2-2; CDR3 protein: CASSLVWAGQNTGELFF; CDR3 DNA: TGTGCCAGCAGCTTAGTTTGGGCAGGGCAGAACACCGGGGAGCTGTTTTTT
D gene: TRBD1; clone size: -; V gene: TRBV7-9; J gene: TRBJ1-2; CDR3 protein: CASSDRAGYTF; CDR3 DNA: TGTGCCAGCAGCGACAGGGCTGGCTACACCTTC
D gene: -; clone size: few; V gene: TRBV19; J gene: TRBJ2-1; CDR3 protein: CASSMGGSKSIGEQFF; CDR3 DNA: TGTGCCAGTAGTATGGGGGGTTCGAAATCAATCGGTGAGCAGTTCTTC
D gene: TRBD2; clone size: few; V gene: TRBV25-1; J gene: TRBJ2-1; CDR3 protein: CASSSGTSAYNEQFF; CDR3 DNA: TGTGCCAGTAGTTCCGGGACTAGCGCCTACAATGAGCAGTTCTTC
D gene: TRBD1; clone size: -; V gene: TRBV6-5; J gene: TRBJ2-1; CDR3 protein: CASKTGFRDSEQFF; CDR3 DNA: TGTGCCAGCAAGACAGGTTTTAGGGACAGTGAGCAGTTCTTC
D gene: -; clone size: -; V gene: TRBV11-2; J gene: TRBJ2-7; CDR3 protein: CASSLTWGDSEQYF; CDR3 DNA: TGTGCCAGCAGCTTAACGTGGGGGGACTCCGAGCAGTACTTC
D gene: -; clone size: few; V gene: TRBV10-2; J gene: TRBJ2-4; CDR3 protein: CASSELVGPKNIQYF; CDR3 DNA: TGCGCCAGCAGTGAGTTGGTAGGGCCCAAAAACATTCAGTACTTC
D gene: TRBD2; clone size: -; V gene: TRBV27; J gene: TRBJ2-3; CDR3 protein: CASSLFPGGTTDTQYF; CDR3 DNA: TGTGCCAGCAGTTTATTTCCCGGGGGGACCACAGATACGCAGTATTTT
D gene: -; clone size: -; V gene: TRBV30; J gene: TRBJ1-1; CDR3 protein: CAWRFGGSTEAFF; CDR3 DNA: TGTGCCTGGAGATTTGGGGGAAGCACTGAAGCTTTCTTT
D gene: -; clone size: once; V gene: TRBV30; J gene: TRBJ2-7; CDR3 protein: CAWSRDSVYEQYF; CDR3 DNA: TGTGCCTGGTCACGGGACTCAGTCTACGAGCAGTACTTC
D gene: -; clone size: -; V gene: TRBV2; J gene: TRBJ1-1; CDR3 protein: CASIKRVRDTARAFF; CDR3 DNA: TGTGCCAGCATCAAAAGGGTCCGGGACACCGCGAGAGCTTTCTTT
D gene: -; clone size: few; V gene: TRBV4-3; J gene: TRBJ2-7; CDR3 protein: CASSQAQGSYEQYF; CDR3 DNA: TGCGCCAGCAGCCAAGCTCAGGGATCCTACGAGCAGTACTTC
D gene: TRBD1; clone size: -; V gene: TRBV30; J gene: TRBJ2-7; CDR3 protein: CAWRGGTYEQYF; CDR3 DNA: TGTGCCTGGAGAGGGGGCACCTACGAGCAGTACTTC
D gene: -; clone size: once; V gene: TRBV6-4; J gene: TRBJ2-5; CDR3 protein: CASTRETQYF; CDR3 DNA: TGTGCCAGCACTAGGGAGACCCAGTACTTC
D gene: TRBD1; clone size: few; V gene: TRBV30; J gene: TRBJ2-7; CDR3 protein: CAWSPGQGVNEQYF; CDR3 DNA: TGTGCCTGGAGTCCCGGACAGGGGGTAAACGAGCAGTACTTC
D gene: -; clone size: few; V gene: TRBV2; J gene: TRBJ2-3; CDR3 protein: CASSAMEGSTDTQYF; CDR3 DNA: TGTGCCAGCAGTGCTATGGAGGGTAGCACAGATACGCAGTATTTT
D gene: -; clone size: -; V gene: TRBV6-6; J gene: TRBJ2-1; CDR3 protein: CASSPSSSNEQFF; CDR3 DNA: TGTGCCAGCAGTCCATCCTCCTCTAATGAGCAGTTCTTC
D gene: TRBD1; clone size: -; V gene: TRBV5-1; J gene: TRBJ1-2; CDR3 protein: CASSLAGTDDYGYTF; CDR3 DNA: TGCGCCAGCAGCTTGGCCGGGACAGATGACTATGGCTACACCTTC
D gene: -; clone size: -; V gene: TRBV30; J gene: TRBJ1-5; CDR3 protein: CAWSTDSNQPQHF; CDR3 DNA: TGTGCCTGGTCGACAGATAGCAATCAGCCCCAGCATTTT
D gene: -; clone size: few; V gene: TRBV4-3; J gene: TRBJ1-1; CDR3 protein: CASSQDGAEHLEAFF; CDR3 DNA: TGCGCCAGCAGCCAAGATGGGGCAGAACACCTTGAAGCTTTCTTT
D gene: -; clone size: few; V gene: TRBV10-3; J gene: TRBJ2-7; CDR3 protein: CAISEGTSYEQYF; CDR3 DNA: TGTGCCATCAGTGAGGGGACGAGCTACGAGCAGTACTTC
D gene: -; clone size: -; V gene: TRBV30; J gene: TRBJ1-4; CDR3 protein: CAWRTGQGEKLFF; CDR3 DNA: TGTGCCTGGAGAACAGGGCAGGGTGAAAAACTGTTTTTT
D gene: -; clone size: -; V gene: TRBV29-1; J gene: TRBJ1-2; CDR3 protein: CSVPGQDYGYTF; CDR3 DNA: TGCAGCGTTCCTGGGCAAGACTATGGCTACACCTTC
D gene: -; clone size: -; V gene: TRBV9; J gene: TRBJ2-3; CDR3 protein: CASSVEAGTDTQYF; CDR3 DNA: TGTGCCAGCAGCGTAGAGGCAGGCACAGATACGCAGTATTTT
D gene: -; clone size: few; V gene: TRBV13; J gene: TRBJ1-1; CDR3 protein: CASSLTVNTEAFF; CDR3 DNA: TGTGCCAGCAGCTTAACAGTGAACACTGAAGCTTTCTTT
D gene: -; clone size: -; V gene: TRBV30; J gene: TRBJ1-5; CDR3 protein: CAWSPGGGNQPQHF; CDR3 DNA: TGTGCCTGGAGCCCTGGCGGGGGCAATCAGCCCCAGCATTTT
D gene: -; clone size: -; V gene: TRBV4-3; J gene: TRBJ2-7; CDR3 protein: CASSQDGAAEQYF; CDR3 DNA: TGCGCCAGCAGCCAAGATGGTGCGGCCGAGCAGTACTTC
D gene: -; clone size: -; V gene: TRBV25-1; J gene: TRBJ2-1; CDR3 protein: CASTGGGVGEQFF; CDR3 DNA: TGTGCCAGCACCGGAGGAGGGGTCGGTGAGCAGTTCTTC
D gene: TRBD1; clone size: few; V gene: TRBV27; J gene: TRBJ1-2; CDR3 protein: CASRRTTGEGYTF; CDR3 DNA: TGTGCCAGCAGGCGGACCACAGGGGAAGGCTACACCTTC
D gene: -; clone size: -; V gene: TRBV30; J gene: TRBJ1-5; CDR3 protein: CAWSVPNQPQHF; CDR3 DNA: TGTGCCTGGAGTGTCCCGAATCAGCCCCAGCATTTT
D gene: -; clone size: few; V gene: TRBV7-2; J gene: TRBJ2-5; CDR3 protein: CASSPGRDFGTQYF; CDR3 DNA: TGTGCCAGCAGCCCGGGCCGGGATTTTGGGACCCAGTACTTC
D gene: -; clone size: -; V gene: TRBV4-3; J gene: TRBJ2-2; CDR3 protein: CASSQDRADEPGELFF; CDR3 DNA: TGCGCCAGCAGCCAAGATAGGGCAGATGAACCCGGGGAGCTGTTTTTT
D gene: -; clone size: -; V gene: TRBV7-2; J gene: TRBJ2-5; CDR3 protein: CASSLNLQGETQYF; CDR3 DNA: TGTGCCAGCAGCTTAAATCTACAGGGAGAGACCCAGTACTTC
D gene: -; clone size: -; V gene: TRBV27; J gene: TRBJ2-7; CDR3 protein: CASSPAQGRYEQYF; CDR3 DNA: TGTGCCAGCAGTCCAGCCCAGGGGCGGTACGAGCAGTACTTC
D gene: -; clone size: -; V gene: TRBV29-1; J gene: TRBJ1-2; CDR3 protein: CSVDHPSEISYGYTF; CDR3 DNA: TGCAGCGTTGACCACCCTTCGGAGATAAGCTATGGCTACACCTTC
D gene: TRBD1; clone size: -; V gene: TRBV29-1; J gene: TRBJ1-1; CDR3 protein: CSVDRGAGEAFF; CDR3 DNA: TGCAGCGTTGACAGGGGGGCAGGAGAAGCTTTCTTT
D gene: -; clone size: -; V gene: TRBV6-6; J gene: TRBJ2-7; CDR3 protein: CASSYGASTNF; CDR3 DNA: TGTGCCAGCAGTTACGGTGCTAGTACAAACTTC
D gene: TRBD2; clone size: -; V gene: TRBV30; J gene: TRBJ2-7; CDR3 protein: CAWSVSSGGYEQYF; CDR3 DNA: TGTGCCTGGAGTGTATCTAGCGGAGGTTACGAGCAGTACTTC
D gene: -; clone size: few; V gene: TRBV30; J gene: TRBJ1-1; CDR3 protein: CAWSDYQHEAFF; CDR3 DNA: TGTGCCTGGAGTGATTACCAGCATGAAGCTTTCTTT
D gene: -; clone size: few; V gene: TRBV7-9; J gene: TRBJ1-1; CDR3 protein: CASRPDSLEAFF; CDR3 DNA: TGTGCCAGCAGACCAGACAGCCTTGAAGCTTTCTTT
D gene: -; clone size: -; V gene: TRBV30; J gene: TRBJ1-5; CDR3 protein: CAWSAGPRGNQPQHF; CDR3 DNA: TGTGCCTGGAGTGCTGGACCCAGGGGCAATCAGCCCCAGCATTTT
D gene: TRBD1; clone size: few; V gene: TRBV29-1; J gene: TRBJ2-2; CDR3 protein: CSVPGQGTGELFF; CDR3 DNA: TGCAGCGTTCCGGGACAGGGAACCGGGGAGCTGTTTTTT
D gene: -; clone size: -; V gene: TRBV7-9; J gene: TRBJ2-3; CDR3 protein: CASSSRTDTQYF; CDR3 DNA: TGTGCCAGCAGCTCCCGCACAGATACGCAGTATTTT
D gene: -; clone size: -; V gene: TRBV29-1; J gene: TRBJ2-7; CDR3 protein: CSVERDKGYEQYF; CDR3 DNA: TGCAGCGTTGAGAGGGACAAGGGCTACGAGCAGTACTTC